This T cell receptor (beta chain) is from a study of cytomegalovirus exposure and HLA in healthy donors. About the research overall: About 84% of 398 genotyped donors fell in the Caucasian-associated ancestry cluster.

Trimming left V 0 bases short and J 11 bases short, with 11 bases between. Looked up from germline, CDR1 is SGHNT and CDR2 is YYREEE (reference sequence). This CDR3 region has 12 residues. Study outcomes and limitations: An analysis was carried out at a later point. It showed that HLA-associated TCR beta chains were more clonally expanded than equally common non-associated chains. Productive status was seen about 87% or about 30% of the time for most TCR beta V segments in an earlier analysis.

PCR was performed using 60 Vbeta and 13 Jbeta primers. Profiled with immunoSEQ multiplex PCR; TCRdb holds only in-frame clones, not every one. The sample holds a few hundred thousand clones; about 70% are singletons and the top ten take 1.8%. On this clone: Its antigen is as yet unknown.

Sequencing used PBMCs. This chain connects TRBV5-4 to TRBJ1-1, with a possible D match to TRBD1 (6 bases). This TCR came from a woman aged 25 to 39 in good health and CMV-seronegative. The CDR3 sequence is CASSLDREWAFF. As DNA, the CDR3 is TGTGCCAGCAGCTTGGACAGGGAGTGGGCTTTCTTT.